This TCR beta chain was sequenced during a study of blood T cell repertoires in COVID-19. Looking at the study overall: COVID-19 samples from acute and convalescent phases originated in the United States, Italy and Spain.

Sequencing was performed with immunoSEQ multiplex PCR; in TCRdb, only in-frame clones are kept and a portion is missing. The table shows some 320,000 clones, with 75% to 90% occurring only once. Germline V CDR1 and CDR2: MNHEY, SVGAGI. This CDR3 is built from 14 residues. With V trimmed by 2 bases and J by 6 bases, 6 bases remained unmatched. V usage is TRBV6-5 and J usage is TRBJ2-7; 8 nucleotides line up with TRBD1. The sequenced sample was PBMCs or T cells enriched from blood (not recorded which). This receptor was taken from a man aged 55 to 70 who had recovered from COVID-19. Here the CDR3 reads CASSYGAGGLEQYF. The DNA of the CDR3 is TGTGCCAGCAGTTACGGGGCAGGGGGCCTCGAGCAGTACTTC.